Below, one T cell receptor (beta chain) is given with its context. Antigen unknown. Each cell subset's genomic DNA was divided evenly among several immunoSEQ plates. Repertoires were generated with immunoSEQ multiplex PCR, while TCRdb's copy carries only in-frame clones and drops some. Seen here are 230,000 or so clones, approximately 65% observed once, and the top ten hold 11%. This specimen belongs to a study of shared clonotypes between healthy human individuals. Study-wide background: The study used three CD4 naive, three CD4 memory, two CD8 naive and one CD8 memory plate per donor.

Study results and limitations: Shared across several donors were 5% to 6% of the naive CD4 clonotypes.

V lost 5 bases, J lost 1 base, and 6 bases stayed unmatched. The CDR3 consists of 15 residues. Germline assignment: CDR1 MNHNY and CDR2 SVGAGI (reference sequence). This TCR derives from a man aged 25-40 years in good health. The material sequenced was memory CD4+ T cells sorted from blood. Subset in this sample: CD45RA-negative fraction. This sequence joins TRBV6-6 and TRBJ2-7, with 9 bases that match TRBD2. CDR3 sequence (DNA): TGTGCCAGCAGTCGTAGCGGGAGATCATCCTACGAGCAGTACTTC. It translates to CASSRSGRSSYEQYF.